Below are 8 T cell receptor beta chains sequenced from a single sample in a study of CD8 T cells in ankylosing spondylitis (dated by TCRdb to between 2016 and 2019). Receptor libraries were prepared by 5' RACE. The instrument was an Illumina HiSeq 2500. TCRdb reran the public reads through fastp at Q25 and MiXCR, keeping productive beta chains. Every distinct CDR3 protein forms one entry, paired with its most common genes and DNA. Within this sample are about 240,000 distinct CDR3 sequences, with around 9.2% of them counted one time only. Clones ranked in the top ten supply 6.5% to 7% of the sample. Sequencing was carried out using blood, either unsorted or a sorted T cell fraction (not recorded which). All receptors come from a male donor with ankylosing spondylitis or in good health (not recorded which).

CDR3 sequence: CASSYSLREIGNEQFF. The CDR3 DNA reads as TGTGCCAGCAGTTACTCGTTGCGGGAGATCGGGAATGAGCAGTTCTTC. The genes are TRBV6-2 or TRBV6-3 and TRBJ2-1, with 7 nucleotides matching TRBD2. Trimming took 0 bases from V and 7 from J; bases not matched to a gene: 9. The CDR3 consists of 16 residues. Germline-derived CDR1 and CDR2 are MNHEY and SVGEGT.

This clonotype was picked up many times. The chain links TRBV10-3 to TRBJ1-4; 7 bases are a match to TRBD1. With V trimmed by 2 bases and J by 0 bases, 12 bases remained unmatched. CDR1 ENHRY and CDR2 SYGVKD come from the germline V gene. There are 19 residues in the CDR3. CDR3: CAISETLDRDAATNEKLFF. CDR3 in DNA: TGTGCCATCAGTGAGACATTAGACAGGGATGCTGCAACTAATGAAAAACTGTTTTTT.

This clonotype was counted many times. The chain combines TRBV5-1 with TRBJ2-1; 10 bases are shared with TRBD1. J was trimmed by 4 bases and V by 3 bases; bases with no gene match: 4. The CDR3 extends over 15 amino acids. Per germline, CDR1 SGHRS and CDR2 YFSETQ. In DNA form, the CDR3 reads TGCGCCAGCAGCTGGACAGGGGGAGGATACAATGAGCAGTTCTTC. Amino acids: CASSWTGGGYNEQFF.

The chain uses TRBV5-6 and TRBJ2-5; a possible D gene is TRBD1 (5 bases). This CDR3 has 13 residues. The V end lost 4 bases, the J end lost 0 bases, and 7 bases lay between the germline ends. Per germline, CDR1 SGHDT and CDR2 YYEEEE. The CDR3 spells CASSLDNQETQYF. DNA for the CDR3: TGTGCCAGCAGCCTGGACAACCAAGAGACCCAGTACTTC.

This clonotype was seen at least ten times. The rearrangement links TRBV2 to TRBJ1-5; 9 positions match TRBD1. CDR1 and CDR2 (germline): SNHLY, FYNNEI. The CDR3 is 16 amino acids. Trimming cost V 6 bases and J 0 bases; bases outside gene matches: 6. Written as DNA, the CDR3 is TGTGCCAGCAGGGTAACAGGGGGCTATAGCAATCAGCCCCAGCATTTT. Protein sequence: CASRVTGGYSNQPQHF.

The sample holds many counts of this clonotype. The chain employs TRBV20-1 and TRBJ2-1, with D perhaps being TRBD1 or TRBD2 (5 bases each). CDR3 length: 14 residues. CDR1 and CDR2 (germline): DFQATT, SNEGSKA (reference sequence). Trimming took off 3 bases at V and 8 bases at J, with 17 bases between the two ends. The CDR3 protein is CSASKGPGGYEQFF. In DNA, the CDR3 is TGCAGTGCTAGTAAAGGGCCTGGGGGATATGAGCAGTTCTTC.

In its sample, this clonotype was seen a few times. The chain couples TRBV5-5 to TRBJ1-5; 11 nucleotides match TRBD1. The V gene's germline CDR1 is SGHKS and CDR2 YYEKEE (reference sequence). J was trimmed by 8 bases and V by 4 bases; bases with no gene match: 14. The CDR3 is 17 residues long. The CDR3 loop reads CASSPTPGQGDDEPQHF. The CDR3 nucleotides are TGTGCCAGCAGCCCCACTCCGGGACAGGGGGATGATGAGCCCCAGCATTTT.

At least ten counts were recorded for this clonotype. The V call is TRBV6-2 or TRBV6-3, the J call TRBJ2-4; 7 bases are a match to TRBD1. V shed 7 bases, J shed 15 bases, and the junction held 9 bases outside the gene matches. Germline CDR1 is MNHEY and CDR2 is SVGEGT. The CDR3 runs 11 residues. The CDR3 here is CASTRGQATYF. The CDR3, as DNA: TGTGCCAGCACAAGAGGACAGGCTACGTACTTC.